The text below deals with one T cell receptor beta chain. Its antigen is undetermined. Then a second PCR, running about 6 to 11 cycles, was carried out with a sample-barcoded 5' primer and a J-beta primer mix. Each cDNA was tagged by a template-switch adaptor containing 12 random nucleotides. Sequencing yielded, for each sample, at least 3 million paired-end reads carrying CDR3. TCRdb re-called the 5' RACE reads through MiXCR, storing one row per CDR3 protein. Seen here are some 1,800,000 distinct CDR3 sequences, around 42% observed once, and the top ten hold approximately 22%. The data were obtained in a study of blood T cells in healthy people across ages. General study points: Relative to aged donors, long-lived donors carried more naive CD4+ cells and displayed higher diversity.

CDR1 DFQATT and CDR2 SNEGSKA come from the germline V gene (reference sequence). V lost 7 bases to trimming and J lost 4 bases, with 16 bases between them. This CDR3 is built from 13 residues. The chain recombines TRBV20-1 with TRBJ1-1; D gene uncertain. The sequenced sample consisted of blood. This TCR was sampled from a human donor in good health. CDR3 nucleotides: TGCAGTGTTCAAGCGGGTTTTGGCACTGAAGCTTTCTTT. Protein sequence: CSVQAGFGTEAFF.